This T cell receptor (beta chain) was observed in a study of T cells after yellow fever vaccination. Overall study findings and caveats: At approximately 96% for CD4 and about 91% for CD8, most primary-vaccination clones showed up again after the booster. FACS-sorted repertoires might harbor abundant contaminating clonotypes from the bulk population.

UMIs were added to TCR cDNA along with a universal primer site when it was made by 5'RACE template switching. TCRdb independently ran MiXCR on the 5' RACE reads; one entry per CDR3 protein. This sample yields some 250,000 distinct CDR3 sequences, of which roughly 4% are seen a single time; under 20% belongs to the top ten. The sample holds many counts of this clonotype. Its antigen is unidentified. The CDR3 contains 15 residues. The ends were cut back, 5 bases at V and 5 bases at J, with 18 bases in the middle. CDR1 is SGHTA, CDR2 FQGNSA, per germline. The specimen comprised PBMCs, sampled 15 days after the yellow fever booster vaccination. The sequence derives from a young man who received the YFV17D yellow fever vaccine. The chain has TRBV7-2 and TRBJ1-2, with D maybe TRBD1 (5 bases). The CDR3 DNA reads TGTGCCAGCAGCCGCTCTGCGGGGGAGGGGTATGGCTACACCTTC. Protein sequence: CASSRSAGEGYGYTF.